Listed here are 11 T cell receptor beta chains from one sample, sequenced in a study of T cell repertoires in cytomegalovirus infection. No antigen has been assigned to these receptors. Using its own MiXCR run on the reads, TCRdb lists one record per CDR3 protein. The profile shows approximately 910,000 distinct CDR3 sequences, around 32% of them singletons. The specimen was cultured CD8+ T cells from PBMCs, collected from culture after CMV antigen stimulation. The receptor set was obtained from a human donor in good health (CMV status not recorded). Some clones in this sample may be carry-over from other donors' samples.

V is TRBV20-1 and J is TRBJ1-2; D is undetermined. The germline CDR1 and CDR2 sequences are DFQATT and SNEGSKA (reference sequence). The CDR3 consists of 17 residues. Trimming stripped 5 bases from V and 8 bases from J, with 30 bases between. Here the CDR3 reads CSAPPLVFLTSTKGYTF. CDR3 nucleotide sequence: TGCAGTGCTCCCCCCTTGGTGTTTCTTACATCAACGAAGGGCTACACCTTC.

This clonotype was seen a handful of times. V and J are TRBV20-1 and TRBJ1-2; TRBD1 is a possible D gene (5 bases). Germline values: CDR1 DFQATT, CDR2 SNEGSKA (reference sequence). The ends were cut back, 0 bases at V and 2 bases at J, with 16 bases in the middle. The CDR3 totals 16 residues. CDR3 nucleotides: TGCAGTGCTAGAGATACGGTCACAGGCAACAACTATGGCTACACCTTC. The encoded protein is CSARDTVTGNNYGYTF.

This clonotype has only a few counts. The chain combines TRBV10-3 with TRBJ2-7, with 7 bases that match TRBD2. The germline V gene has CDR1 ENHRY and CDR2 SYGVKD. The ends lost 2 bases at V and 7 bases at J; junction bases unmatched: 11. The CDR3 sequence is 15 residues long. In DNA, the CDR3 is TGTGCCATCAGTGAGGGGAGGGGCCCCTTTCTGGAGCAGTACTTC. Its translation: CAISEGRGPFLEQYF.

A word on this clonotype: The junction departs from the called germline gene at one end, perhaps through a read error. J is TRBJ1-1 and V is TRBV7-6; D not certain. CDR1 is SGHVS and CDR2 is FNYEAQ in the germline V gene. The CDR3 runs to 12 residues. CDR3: CANSFEGTEAFF. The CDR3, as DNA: TGTGCCAACAGCTTCGAGGGTACTGAAGCTTTCTTT.

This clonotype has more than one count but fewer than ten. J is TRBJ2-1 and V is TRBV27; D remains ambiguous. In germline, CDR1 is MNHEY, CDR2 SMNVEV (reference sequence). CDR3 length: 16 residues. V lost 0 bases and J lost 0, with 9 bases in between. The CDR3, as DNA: TGTGCCAGCAGTTTATCGATTTCCTACTCCTACAATGAGCAGTTCTTC. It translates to CASSLSISYSYNEQFF.

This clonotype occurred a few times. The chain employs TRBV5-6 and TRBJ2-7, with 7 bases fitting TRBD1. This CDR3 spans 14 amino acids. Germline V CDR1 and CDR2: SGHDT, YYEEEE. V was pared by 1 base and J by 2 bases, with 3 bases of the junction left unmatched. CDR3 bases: TGTGCCAGCAGCTTGACAGGGGCGACCTACGAGCAGTACGTC. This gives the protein CASSLTGATYEQYV.

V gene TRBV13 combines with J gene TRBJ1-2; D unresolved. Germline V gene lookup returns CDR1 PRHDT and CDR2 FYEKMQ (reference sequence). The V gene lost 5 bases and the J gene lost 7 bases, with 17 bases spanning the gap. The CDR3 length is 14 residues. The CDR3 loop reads CASSGNSLPPGYTF. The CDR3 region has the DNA TGTGCCAGCAGCGGGAATTCTCTACCTCCTGGCTACACCTTC.

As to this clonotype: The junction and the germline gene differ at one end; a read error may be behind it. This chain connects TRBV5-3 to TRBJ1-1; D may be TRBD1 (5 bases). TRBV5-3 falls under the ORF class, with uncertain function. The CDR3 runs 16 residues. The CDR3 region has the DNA TGTGCCAGCAGCTTTCTACGGTTAGGGGCGGACACTGAAGCTTTCTTT. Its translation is CASSFLRLGADTEAFF.

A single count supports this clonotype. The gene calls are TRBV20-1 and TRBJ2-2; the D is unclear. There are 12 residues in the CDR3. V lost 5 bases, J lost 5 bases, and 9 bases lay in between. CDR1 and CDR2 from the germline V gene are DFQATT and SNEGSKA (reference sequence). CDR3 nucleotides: TGCAGTGCTCCTACCGGGACCGGGGAGCTGTTTTTT. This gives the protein CSAPTGTGELFF.

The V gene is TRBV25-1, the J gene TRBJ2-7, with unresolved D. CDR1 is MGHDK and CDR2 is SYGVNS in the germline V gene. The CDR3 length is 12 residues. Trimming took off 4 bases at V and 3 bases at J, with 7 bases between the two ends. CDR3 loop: CASSGYGYEQYV. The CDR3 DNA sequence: TGTGCCAGCAGTGGTTACGGCTACGAGCAGTACGTC.

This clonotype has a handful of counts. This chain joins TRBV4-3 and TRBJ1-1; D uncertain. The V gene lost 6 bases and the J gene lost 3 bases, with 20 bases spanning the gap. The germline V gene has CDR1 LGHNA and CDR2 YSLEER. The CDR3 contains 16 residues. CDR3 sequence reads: CASSPVHTAVDTEAFF. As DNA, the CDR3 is TGCGCCAGCAGTCCGGTCCATACAGCCGTGGACACTGAAGCTTTCTTT.